Following are 19 T cell receptor beta chains from one sample sequenced in a study of T cell changes during pregnancy in multiple sclerosis. TCRdb's copy holds only in-frame clones and misses some; the assay was immunoSEQ multiplex PCR. Seen here are around 42,000 clones, 91% observed once, and the top ten hold just under 2%. The specimen was CD4+ T cells from peripheral blood mononuclear cells, collected after pregnancy. The receptors were gathered from a female donor in good health, enrolled as a control in a pregnancy study.

This clone occurred once. The chain uses TRBV6-1 and TRBJ1-2; no clear D gene. Trimming took 0 bases from V and 2 from J, leaving 7 bases between them. This CDR3 has 14 residues. Germline CDR1 is MNHNS and CDR2 is SASEGT. For the CDR3, the DNA is TGTGCCAGCAGTGAAGCGCCGGTGAACTATGGCTACACCTTC. It specifies CASSEAPVNYGYTF.

This chain connects TRBV13 to TRBJ1-1; D gene uncertain. This CDR3 has 16 amino acids. Between the trimmed V and J ends, which lost 5 bases and 0 bases, there was a span of 16 bases. The germline gives CDR1 PRHDT, CDR2 FYEKMQ (reference sequence). In nucleotides, the CDR3 is TGTGCCAGCAGCCTCCCTTCGAGGCAGCTGAACACTGAAGCTTTCTTT. This sequence encodes CASSLPSRQLNTEAFF.

This clone was counted once. The chain joins TRBV29-1 to TRBJ2-3; 7 bases align to TRBD2. The CDR3 extends over 14 amino acids. Germline-derived CDR1 and CDR2 are SQVTM and ANQGSEA. With 4 bases clipped from V and 3 bases from J, the junction kept 7 bases outside the gene matches. CDR3 sequence: CSVVRGSGTDTQYF. In DNA, the CDR3 is TGCAGCGTTGTACGCGGGAGTGGAACAGATACGCAGTATTTT.

The chain combines TRBV28 with TRBJ1-1; 7 bases align to TRBD1. Germline CDR1 MDHEN, CDR2 SYDVKM. There are 14 residues in the CDR3. V shed 5 bases, J shed 4 bases, and the junction held 7 bases outside the gene matches. The CDR3 sequence is CASSGRTGTTEAFF. In DNA form, the CDR3 reads TGTGCCAGCAGTGGCCGGACAGGTACCACTGAAGCTTTCTTT.

The chain's CDR3 is CASSRTIAGTYNEQFF. Written as DNA, the CDR3 is TGTGCCAGCAGTAGAACTATAGCGGGGACCTACAATGAGCAGTTCTTC. J is TRBJ2-1 and V is TRBV27, with TRBD2 matching 8 bases. Germline V gene data show CDR1 as MNHEY and CDR2 as SMNVEV (reference sequence). The CDR3 contains 16 residues. With V trimmed by 5 bases and J by 2 bases, 8 bases remained unmatched.

The chain couples TRBV5-1 to TRBJ2-1, with 8 nucleotides matching TRBD1. The germline CDR1 and CDR2 sequences are SGHRS and YFSETQ. The CDR3 is made up of 14 amino acids. Germline trimming cut 7 bases from V and 6 bases from J; bases unmatched to any gene: 9. CDR3 DNA sequence: TGCGCCAGCTTCCGGACAGGGTACGGCAATGAGCAGTTCTTC. Translation gives CASFRTGYGNEQFF.

This clone was counted once. The chain combines TRBV9 with TRBJ2-7, with 11 bases matching TRBD1. The J segment lost 6 bases and the V segment lost 3 bases, leaving 2 bases of the junction unmatched. Per germline, CDR1 SGDLS and CDR2 YYNGEE. The CDR3 is 13 residues long. The CDR3 region is CASSGGTGGEQYF. CDR3 sequence (DNA): TGTGCCAGCAGCGGGGGGACAGGGGGCGAGCAGTACTTC.

V gene TRBV30 combines with J gene TRBJ1-2; D remains ambiguous. The CDR3 sequence is 14 residues long. V lost 4 bases and J 4 bases, leaving 16 bases between the germline ends. Germline CDR1 GTSNPN, CDR2 SVGIG (reference sequence). The CDR3 sequence: CAWTDYEAFYGYTF. The CDR3 coding sequence is TGTGCCTGGACCGATTATGAGGCCTTCTATGGCTACACCTTC.

A single count supports this clone. The rearrangement joins TRBV30 to TRBJ2-1, with 9 bases that match TRBD2. Germline V CDR1 and CDR2: GTSNPN, SVGIG (reference sequence). The trim removed 7 bases at V and 4 bases at J, leaving 2 bases unmatched. This CDR3 comprises 12 residues. The CDR3 region is CASSGNYNEQFF. CDR3 nucleotides: TGTGCCTCTAGCGGGAATTACAATGAGCAGTTCTTC.

The chain carries TRBV29-1 and TRBJ2-7; possibly TRBD1 for D (6 bases). The CDR3 runs 10 residues. Trimming cost V 6 bases and J 13 bases, with 16 bases left between them. Germline-derived CDR1 and CDR2 are SQVTM and ANQGSEA. The DNA for the CDR3 is TGCAGCGTAGTGAACAGGGTCAACTACTTC. The encoded protein is CSVVNRVNYF.

The rearrangement joins TRBV5-1 to TRBJ1-4, with TRBD1 matching over 8 bases. This CDR3 has 14 amino acids. Per the germline V gene, CDR1 is SGHRS and CDR2 is YFSETQ. V shed 4 bases, J shed 4 bases, and the junction held 3 bases outside the gene matches. CDR3 residues: CASSVTGDNEKLFF. As DNA, the CDR3 is TGCGCCAGCAGCGTGACAGGGGATAATGAAAAACTGTTTTTT.

V gene TRBV5-1 combines with J gene TRBJ2-2, with TRBD1 as a possible D gene (5 bases). V was pared by 4 bases and J by 7 bases, with 17 bases between. Germline lookup yields CDR1 SGHRS and CDR2 YFSETQ. This CDR3 has 15 residues. Here the CDR3 DNA reads TGCGCCAGCAGCCGCCCTCCTGGGGCTATCGGGGAGCTGTTTTTT. Amino acids: CASSRPPGAIGELFF.

The chain couples TRBV10-2 to TRBJ2-7; 8 bases match TRBD2. The CDR3 runs to 15 residues. With 6 bases clipped from V and 0 bases from J, the junction kept 7 bases outside the gene matches. Germline V gene sequence: CDR1 WSHSY, CDR2 SAAADI. The CDR3 is CASSLSGAYSYEQYF. The CDR3 DNA reads TGCGCCAGCAGCCTTAGCGGGGCCTACTCCTACGAGCAGTACTTC.

This chain joins TRBV27 and TRBJ1-1, with a weak D call TRBD1 (5 bases). V was cut by 1 base and J by 4 bases, with 10 bases left in between. The germline V gene has CDR1 MNHEY and CDR2 SMNVEV (reference sequence). The CDR3 has 14 amino acids. CDR3 sequence reads: CASSLWGEGTEAFF. For the CDR3, the DNA is TGTGCCAGCAGTTTATGGGGGGAGGGCACTGAAGCTTTCTTT.

This chain uses TRBV19 with TRBJ2-3, with D possibly being TRBD2 (6 bases). This CDR3 has 14 residues. Germline V lookup: CDR1 LNHDA, CDR2 SQIVND (reference sequence). Trimming pared 4 bases from V and 2 bases from J, leaving 10 bases between. DNA of the CDR3: TGTGCCAGTAGTAAAGAGCGGGCCACAGATACGCAGTATTTT. Its translation: CASSKERATDTQYF. Filled out from reference TRBV19 and TRBJ2-3, the complete variable domain reads DGGITQSPKYLFRKEGQNVTLSCEQNLNHDAMYWYRQDPGQGLRLIYYSQIVNDFQKGDIAEGYSVSREKKESFPLTVTSAQKNPTAFYLCASSKERATDTQYFGPGTRLTVL.

The rearrangement uses TRBV20-1 and TRBJ2-5, with D hard to call. Trimming shortened V by 0 bases and J by 5 bases, and 4 bases separated the two germline ends. Germline V gives CDR1 DFQATT, CDR2 SNEGSKA (reference sequence). The CDR3 loop spans 11 amino acids. CDR3 protein: CSARDGETQYF. The CDR3 DNA follows: TGCAGTGCTAGAGACGGGGAGACCCAGTACTTC.

The chain carries TRBV7-3 and TRBJ1-5; no clear D gene. Germline loops: CDR1 SGHTA, CDR2 FQGTGA. The CDR3 length is 16 residues. V was cut by 5 bases and J by 3 bases, with 17 bases left in between. The CDR3 DNA is TGTGCCAGCAGCATCCCACCAGCGAGGGCCAATCAGCCCCAGCATTTT. Translating it yields CASSIPPARANQPQHF.

J is TRBJ2-3 and V is TRBV28, with 13 nucleotides matching TRBD2. With V trimmed by 2 bases and J by 4 bases, 9 bases remained unmatched. Germline CDR1 and CDR2: MDHEN and SYDVKM. This CDR3 has 18 amino acids. Here the CDR3 DNA reads TGTGCCAGCAGTTTACGCCCACTACTAGCGGGAGGGGCAGATACGCAGTATTTT. The encoded protein is CASSLRPLLAGGADTQYF.

The chain is built from TRBV7-9 and TRBJ2-3; TRBD2 agrees at 13 bases. With 5 bases clipped from V and 5 bases from J, the junction kept 10 bases outside the gene matches. This CDR3 contains 17 residues. Germline assignment: CDR1 SEHNR and CDR2 FQNEAQ (reference sequence). As DNA, the CDR3 is TGTGCCAGCAGCCCAATAGGACTAGCGGGAGTGAGAGATACGCAGTATTTT. Protein product: CASSPIGLAGVRDTQYF.